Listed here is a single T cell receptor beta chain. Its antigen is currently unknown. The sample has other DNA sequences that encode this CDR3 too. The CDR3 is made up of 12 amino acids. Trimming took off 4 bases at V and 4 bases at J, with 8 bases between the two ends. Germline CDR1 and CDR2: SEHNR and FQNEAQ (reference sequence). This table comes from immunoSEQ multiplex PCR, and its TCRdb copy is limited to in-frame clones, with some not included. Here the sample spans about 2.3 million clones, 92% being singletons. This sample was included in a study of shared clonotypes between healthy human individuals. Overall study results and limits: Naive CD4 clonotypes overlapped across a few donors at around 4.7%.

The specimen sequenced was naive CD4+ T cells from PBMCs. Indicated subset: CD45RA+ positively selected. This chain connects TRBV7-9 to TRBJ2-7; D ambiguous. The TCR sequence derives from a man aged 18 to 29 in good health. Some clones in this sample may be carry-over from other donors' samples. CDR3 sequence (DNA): TGTGCCAGCAGCTCAACTGGTTACGAGCAGTACTTC. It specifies CASSSTGYEQYF.